This T cell receptor beta chain came from a study of T-cell reconstitution after alpha-beta-depleted transplantation in children. A library of TCRbeta sequences, prepared with unique molecular identifiers, was generated. From the PCR reads, TCRdb called clonotypes with MiXCR, one entry per CDR3 protein. Seen here are about a million distinct CDR3 sequences, roughly 29% observed once, and the top ten hold roughly 30%. In the case of this clonotype: Its specificity is not known.

V lost 5 bases to trimming and J lost 2 bases, with 16 bases between them. Germline V gene sequence: CDR1 SEHNR, CDR2 FQNEAQ (reference sequence). The CDR3 spans 16 residues. Findings and caveats of the study: It was surviving recipient T cells and thymic progenitors that gave some patients high TCRbeta diversity at day 60. Several hundred expanded graft clones reportedly were the source of alpha-beta T cells about two months after transplant. From newly produced T cells came most of the T-cell counts and diversity one year after transplant.

This chain links TRBV7-9 with TRBJ2-1; tentatively, D is TRBD1 (6 bases). Here the sequenced sample was PBMCs, mostly from graft donor cells, taken 360 days after TCRalphabeta/CD19-depleted stem cell transplant. The TCR comes from a boy under two years old who had a stem cell transplant for SCID, so the T cells may come from the graft donor. This CDR3 is CASSPKTGLAYNEQFF. Written as DNA, the CDR3 is TGTGCCAGCAGCCCTAAAACAGGGTTAGCCTACAATGAGCAGTTCTTC.